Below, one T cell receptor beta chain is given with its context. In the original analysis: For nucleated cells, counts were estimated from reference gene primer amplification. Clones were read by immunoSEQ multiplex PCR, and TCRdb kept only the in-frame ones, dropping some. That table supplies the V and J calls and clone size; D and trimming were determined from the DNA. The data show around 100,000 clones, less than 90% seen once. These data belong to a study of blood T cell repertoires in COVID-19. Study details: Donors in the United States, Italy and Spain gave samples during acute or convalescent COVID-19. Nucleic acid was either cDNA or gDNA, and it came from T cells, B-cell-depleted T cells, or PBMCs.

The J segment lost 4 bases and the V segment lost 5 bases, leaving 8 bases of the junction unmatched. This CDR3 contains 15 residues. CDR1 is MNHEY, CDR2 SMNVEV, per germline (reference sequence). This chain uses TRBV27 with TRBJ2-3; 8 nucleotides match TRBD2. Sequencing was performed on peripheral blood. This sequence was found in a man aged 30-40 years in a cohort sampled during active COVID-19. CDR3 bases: TGTGCCAGCAGTAACCTAGCGGGTGCAGCAGATACGCAGTATTTT. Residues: CASSNLAGAADTQYF.